A selection of T cell receptor beta chains follows, all from one sample in a study of identical twins. TCRdb re-derived calls from the 5' RACE reads in MiXCR, one entry per CDR3 protein. The data show 1.5 million to 2 million distinct CDR3 sequences, about 32% seen once. The material sequenced was cord blood. The receptors stem from a newborn girl in good health. CDR3s include the opening cysteine and the closing phenylalanine or tryptophan. A D gene is named only where the DNA matches it firmly. Expanded clones are given a class, and other clones once, few, many or no size at all.

>few|TRBV12-3/TRBV12-4|TRBJ1-1|.
CASSSARKGNTEAFF
TGTGCCAGCAGTTCTGCCAGGAAGGGGAACACTGAAGCTTTCTTT
>.|TRBV4-1|TRBJ2-3|.
CASARRGLTTDTQYF
TGCGCCAGCGCAAGAAGGGGACTCACCACAGATACGCAGTATTTT
>.|TRBV10-2|TRBJ2-7|TRBD2
CASSPGLAGGPYNEQYF
TGCGCCAGCAGTCCGGGACTAGCGGGGGGGCCCTACAATGAGCAGTACTTC
>.|TRBV25-1|TRBJ2-7|.
CASSERSAEGDYNEQYF
TGTGCCAGCAGTGAAAGGTCGGCGGAGGGGGACTACAATGAGCAGTACTTC
>few|TRBV4-1|TRBJ2-1|TRBD2
CASSQPRLAGGINNEQFF
TGCGCCAGCAGCCAACCAAGACTAGCGGGGGGGATTAACAATGAGCAGTTCTTC
>.|TRBV28|TRBJ1-4|.
CASSRGGHNEKLCF
TGTGCCAGCAGCAGAGGGGGACATAATGAAAAACTGTGTTTT
>.|TRBV30|TRBJ2-1|TRBD2
CAWATSGGPPSSEQFF
TGTGCCTGGGCGACTAGCGGGGGCCCCCCATCCAGTGAGCAGTTCTTC
>few|TRBV20-1|TRBJ1-2|.
CSARDSTRLGSGYTF
TGCAGTGCTAGAGACTCAACGAGATTGGGGAGTGGCTACACCTTC
>.|TRBV9|TRBJ2-7|TRBD1
CASSPPDRGGYEQYF
TGTGCCAGCAGCCCCCCCGACAGGGGCGGATACGAGCAGTACTTC
>.|TRBV11-2|TRBJ2-4|.
CASSLEPGLAKNIQYF
TGTGCCAGCAGCTTAGAACCGGGACTAGCCAAAAACATTCAGTACTTC
>.|TRBV5-1|TRBJ2-1|TRBD2
CASSLGPPRLAGLDWYYNEQFF
TGCGCCAGCAGCTTGGGCCCTCCCCGACTAGCGGGATTGGATTGGTACTACAATGAGCAGTTCTTC
>.|TRBV4-1|TRBJ1-1|TRBD1
CASSQEGGQGRLYTEAFF
TGCGCCAGCAGCCAAGAAGGGGGACAGGGGAGATTGTATACTGAAGCTTTCTTT
>.|TRBV20-1|TRBJ2-1|TRBD2
CSARTSGRGGEQFF
TGCAGTGCTAGGACTAGCGGGAGGGGAGGTGAGCAGTTCTTC
>.|TRBV11-2|TRBJ2-1|.
CASSLGGTQFWRSSYNEQFF
TGTGCCAGCAGCTTAGGAGGGACCCAGTTTTGGAGAAGCTCCTACAATGAGCAGTTCTTC
>.|TRBV10-3|TRBJ2-1|TRBD2
CAISGVSGALQFF
TGTGCCATCAGTGGGGTTAGCGGGGCCCTGCAGTTCTTC
>.|TRBV14|TRBJ2-7|.
CASSQIQGSGEQYF
TGTGCCAGCAGCCAAATTCAGGGGTCGGGGGAGCAGTACTTC
>.|TRBV7-2|TRBJ2-3|TRBD2
CASSQKETSGFPEYF
TGTGCCAGCAGCCAAAAGGAGACTAGCGGTTTTCCGGAGTATTTT
>few|TRBV29-1|TRBJ2-4|.
CSVVIWQTPSLGSIQYF
TGCAGCGTTGTCATTTGGCAGACCCCTAGTTTGGGGAGCATTCAGTACTTC
>many|TRBV5-1|TRBJ2-1|.
CASSLTALPQDEQFF
TGCGCCAGCAGCTTGACAGCGCTCCCGCAGGATGAGCAGTTCTTC
>.|TRBV6-1|TRBJ2-4|.
CASRKRLEGDIQYF
TGTGCCAGCAGGAAGAGACTAGAAGGGGACATTCAGTACTTC
>.|TRBV27|TRBJ2-5|TRBD2
CASSPGLLAGGSRETQYF
TGTGCCAGCAGTCCGGGTCTTTTAGCGGGAGGGAGTCGAGAGACCCAGTACTTC
>.|TRBV12-3/TRBV12-4|TRBJ2-4|.
CASSLARAGPRVNIQYF
TGTGCCAGCAGTTTAGCGAGGGCGGGGCCTAGGGTAAACATTCAGTACTTC
>.|TRBV2|TRBJ1-6|TRBD1
CASRGGQGQIRHSPLHF
TGTGCCAGCAGGGGGGGACAGGGGCAAATTAGACATTCACCCCTCCACTTT
>.|TRBV30|TRBJ2-7|.
CAWSSFTYEQYF
TGTGCCTGGAGTTCCTTTACCTACGAGCAGTACTTC
>.|TRBV3-1|TRBJ2-7|.
CASSQEGEPYEQYF
TGTGCCAGCAGCCAAGAGGGCGAGCCCTACGAGCAGTACTTC
>few|TRBV7-9|TRBJ2-3|TRBD2
CASSLAETSGGTGDTQYF
TGTGCCAGCAGCTTAGCAGAAACTAGCGGGGGAACCGGGGATACGCAGTATTTT
>few|TRBV12-3/TRBV12-4|TRBJ2-7|TRBD1
CASSFNNGGQAYEQYF
TGTGCCAGCAGTTTTAATAATGGCGGACAGGCCTACGAGCAGTACTTC
>few|TRBV3-1|TRBJ2-4|.
CASSQAGTGVTQYF
TGTGCCAGCAGCCAAGCCGGGACGGGCGTAACCCAGTACTTC
>.|TRBV24-1|TRBJ2-7|TRBD2
CATSDFPSGSSYNEQYF
TGTGCCACCAGTGATTTTCCTAGCGGGAGCTCCTACAATGAGCAGTACTTC
>.|TRBV13|TRBJ1-4|TRBD1
CASSSLRGSNEKLFF
TGTGCCAGCAGCTCGCTCAGGGGGTCTAATGAGAAACTGTTTTTT
>few|TRBV29-1|TRBJ2-7|.
CSVDLGPSYEQYF
TGCAGCGTTGATTTGGGGCCGTCCTACGAGCAGTACTTC
>few|TRBV6-1|TRBJ2-3|.
CASRAGQSTDTQYF
TGTGCCAGCAGGGCCGGGCAGAGCACAGATACGCAGTATTTT
>few|TRBV12-3/TRBV12-4|TRBJ1-2|.
CASTTSGGPYGYTF
TGTGCCAGCACCACCTCGGGAGGGCCCTATGGCTACACCTTC
>.|TRBV20-1|TRBJ2-3|.
CSASFANTDTQYF
TGCAGTGCTAGCTTCGCCAACACAGATACGCAGTATTTT
>few|TRBV9|TRBJ1-5|.
CASSVDSRQPQHF
TGTGCCAGCAGCGTAGACAGTCGCCAGCCCCAGCATTTT
>few|TRBV6-1|TRBJ2-3|.
CASTQRGAGDTQYF
TGTGCCAGCACCCAGAGAGGGGCGGGAGATACGCAGTATTTT
>few|TRBV20-1|TRBJ2-1|.
CSARESGSGPYNEQFF
TGCAGTGCTAGGGAGAGCGGGTCAGGCCCCTACAATGAGCAGTTCTTC
>few|TRBV9|TRBJ2-7|TRBD2
CASSVVERDFEQYF
TGTGCCAGCAGCGTAGTTGAGCGGGATTTCGAGCAGTACTTC
>few|TRBV7-2|TRBJ1-4|TRBD1
CASSPGQGRNEKLFF
TGTGCCAGCAGCCCGGGACAGGGGCGTAATGAAAAACTGTTTTTT
>.|TRBV7-9|TRBJ2-7|.
CASSLAVTGSYVQYF
TGTGCCAGCAGCTTAGCGGTTACAGGGAGCTACGTGCAGTACTTC
>.|TRBV7-9|TRBJ1-2|TRBD1
CASSFGTDGNYGYTF
TGTGCCAGCAGCTTCGGGACAGATGGTAACTATGGCTACACCTTC
>few|TRBV5-1|TRBJ2-1|TRBD2
CASSLAPAGGLYNEQFF
TGCGCCAGCAGCTTGGCCCCAGCGGGGGGGTTATACAATGAGCAGTTCTTC
>.|TRBV5-1|TRBJ2-1|TRBD2
CASGPGTSLDEQFF
TGCGCCAGCGGACCCGGGACTAGCTTGGATGAGCAGTTCTTC
>few|TRBV3-1|TRBJ1-5|.
CASSQGPYQPQHF
TGTGCCAGTAGTCAGGGGCCGTATCAGCCCCAGCATTTT
>.|TRBV6-6|TRBJ2-7|.
CASGAAPYEQYF
TGTGCCAGCGGAGCGGCACCTTACGAGCAGTACTTC
>.|TRBV14|TRBJ1-3|.
CASSIDTFSGNTIYF
TGTGCCAGCAGCATCGACACCTTTTCTGGAAACACCATATATTTT
>many|TRBV9|TRBJ2-3|TRBD2
CASSVASGGADTQYF
TGTGCCAGCAGCGTAGCTAGCGGGGGGGCAGATACGCAGTATTTT
>.|TRBV28|TRBJ2-5|.
CASMGINEQYF
TGTGCCAGCATGGGAATCAATGAGCAGTACTTC
>few|TRBV7-8|TRBJ2-7|.
CASSLGNPGRRTYEQYF
TGTGCCAGCAGCTTAGGAAATCCGGGACGAAGGACCTACGAGCAGTACTTC
>.|TRBV10-3|TRBJ2-1|TRBD2
CAISGPLAGGHYNEQFF
TGTGCCATCAGTGGCCCCCTAGCGGGGGGACACTACAATGAGCAGTTCTTC
>.|TRBV28|TRBJ2-1|.
CASSLPAEYSEQFF
TGTGCCAGCAGTCTACCGGCGGAATACAGTGAGCAGTTCTTC
>few|TRBV20-1|TRBJ2-5|TRBD1
CSASPSRGSETQYF
TGCAGTGCTAGTCCTAGCAGGGGGTCAGAGACCCAGTACTTC
>.|TRBV5-1|TRBJ2-1|.
CASSPGVINEQFF
TGCGCCAGCAGCCCGGGGGTCATCAATGAGCAGTTCTTC